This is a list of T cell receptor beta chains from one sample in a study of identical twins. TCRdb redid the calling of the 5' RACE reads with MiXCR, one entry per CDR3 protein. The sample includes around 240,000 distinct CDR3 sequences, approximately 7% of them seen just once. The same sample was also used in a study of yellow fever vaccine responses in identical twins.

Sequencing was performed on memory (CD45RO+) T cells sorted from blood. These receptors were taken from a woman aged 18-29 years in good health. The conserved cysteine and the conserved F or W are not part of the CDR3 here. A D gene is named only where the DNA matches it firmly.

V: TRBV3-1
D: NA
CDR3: ASSEQGWTDTQY

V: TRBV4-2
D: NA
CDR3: ASSQGGRSGPSLGQF

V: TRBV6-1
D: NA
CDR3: ASSAGLKETQY

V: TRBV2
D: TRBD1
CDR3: ASSGTGGFEQY

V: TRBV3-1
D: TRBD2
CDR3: ASSPLAGGPGSYNEQF

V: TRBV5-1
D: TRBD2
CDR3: ASSLGLVSAETQY

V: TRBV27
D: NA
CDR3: ASSLTGAREKLF

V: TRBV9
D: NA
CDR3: ASSVQGSNTEAF

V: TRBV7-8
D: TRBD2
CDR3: ASSLLGLAGGKSSYNEQF

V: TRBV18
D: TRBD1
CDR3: ASSLGQAYQETQY

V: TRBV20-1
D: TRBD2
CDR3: SARAPREGRYEQY

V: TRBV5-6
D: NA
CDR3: ASSAPLNEQF

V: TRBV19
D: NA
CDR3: ASSRRGLNQPQH

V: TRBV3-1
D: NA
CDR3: ASSQERGAKGGELF

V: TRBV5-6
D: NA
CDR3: ASSLAQRHLSYEQY

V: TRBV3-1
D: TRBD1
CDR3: ASSQYGTGGGRTGELF

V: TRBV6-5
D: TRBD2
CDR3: ASSYFREGWTGELF

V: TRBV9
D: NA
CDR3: ASSVGPGGDEQF

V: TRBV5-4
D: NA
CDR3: ASSLDSVAQTQY

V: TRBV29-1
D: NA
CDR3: SGTVEGRNYGYT

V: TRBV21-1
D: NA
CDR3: ASSPARLDAYEQY

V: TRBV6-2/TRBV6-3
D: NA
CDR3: ASSPPGDNSPLH

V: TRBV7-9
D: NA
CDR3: ASSLVGSTDTQY

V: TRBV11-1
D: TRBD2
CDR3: ASSLGSTSGILELF

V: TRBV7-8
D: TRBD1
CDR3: ASSLVGQQLNTEAF

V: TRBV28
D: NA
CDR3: ASTKQETQY

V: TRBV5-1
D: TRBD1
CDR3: ASRHDRGLDYGYT

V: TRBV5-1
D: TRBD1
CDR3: ASSRQGGDTQY

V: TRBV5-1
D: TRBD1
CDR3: ASSSGTGSSFAF

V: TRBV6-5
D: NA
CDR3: ASSYSRSGELF

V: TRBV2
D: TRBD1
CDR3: ASSAAGTGFEKLF

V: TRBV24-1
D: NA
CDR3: ATSDLDGIYGYT

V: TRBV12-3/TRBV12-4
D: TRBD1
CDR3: ASRALTGGNTEAF

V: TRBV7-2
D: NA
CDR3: ASRQTQAGNTIY

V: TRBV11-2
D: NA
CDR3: ASSSDRREETQY

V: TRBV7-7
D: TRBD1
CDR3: ASSATGGSEKLF

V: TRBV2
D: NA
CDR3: ASRGNGDIQY

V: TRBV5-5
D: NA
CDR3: ASRYSEGELF

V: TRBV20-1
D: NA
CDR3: SASSGGDGYT

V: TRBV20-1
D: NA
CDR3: SAWTGRASYEQY

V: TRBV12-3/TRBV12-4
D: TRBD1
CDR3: ASSPRGQGAKETQY